One and the same sample provided the 15 T cell receptor beta chains below, sequenced in a study of T-cell reconstitution after alpha-beta-depleted transplantation in children. Using unique molecular identifiers, the investigators prepared the TCRbeta library. TCRdb ran MiXCR on the PCR reads and lists one entry per CDR3 protein. The top ten hold roughly a tenth of the sample, which has 300,000 or so distinct CDR3 sequences, nearly 10% seen once. The sample consisted of PBMCs from the stem cell graft donor, taken from the stem cell graft. These receptors were taken from a human donor who donated a stem cell graft to a child with SCID.

This clonotype has ten or more counts. J is TRBJ2-1 and V is TRBV20-1; 11 nucleotides align to TRBD2. This CDR3 comprises 18 residues. Germline-derived CDR1 and CDR2 are DFQATT and SNEGSKA (reference sequence). Trimming cost V 3 bases and J 4 bases; bases outside gene matches: 14. The chain's CDR3 is CSAREVGRLAGIYNEQFF. The CDR3 region has the DNA TGCAGTGCTAGGGAGGTGGGACGACTAGCGGGGATTTACAATGAGCAGTTCTTC.

This clonotype was observed a handful of times. The chain links TRBV6-5 to TRBJ2-1, with D tentatively TRBD1 (6 bases). This CDR3 comprises 15 residues. Trimming pared 0 bases from V and 10 bases from J, leaving 16 bases between. The germline CDR1 and CDR2 sequences are MNHEY and SVGAGI. CDR3 nucleotide sequence: TGTGCCAGCAGTTACTCCAGGGGCCTGGTTAGGGAGCAGTTCTTC. Translated: CASSYSRGLVREQFF.

This clonotype came up a few times. J is TRBJ1-4 and V is TRBV4-2, with 8 bases identical to TRBD1. V was clipped by 1 base and J by 6 bases; unmatched bases: 4. Germline CDR1 reads LGHNA; CDR2 reads YNFKEQ. This CDR3 comprises 15 residues. DNA for the CDR3: TGTGCCAGCAGCCAAGCTCAGGGGGCGGATGAAAAACTGTTTTTT. Its protein is CASSQAQGADEKLFF.

This clonotype was observed a few times. This chain connects TRBV7-9 to TRBJ2-7, with 7 bases matching TRBD1. CDR1 SEHNR and CDR2 FQNEAQ come from the germline V gene (reference sequence). The CDR3 runs to 13 residues. V shed 5 bases and J 10 bases; nucleotides not matched to a gene: 11. The CDR3 bases are TGTGCCAGCAGCGCCCGGGACAGCCCCGAACAGTACTTC. It codes for CASSARDSPEQYF.

This clonotype was counted ten times or more. The CDR3 DNA follows: TGCGCCAGCAGCTTGGTCGGGGGCTCCAACACTGAAGCTTTCTTT. Its translation is CASSLVGGSNTEAFF. The rearrangement uses TRBV5-1 and TRBJ1-1; perhaps TRBD1 as D (6 bases). The CDR3 is 15 residues long. Germline CDR1 SGHRS, CDR2 YFSETQ. Trimming stripped 0 bases from V and 2 bases from J, with 11 bases between.

V and J are TRBV7-6 and TRBJ2-1; D might be TRBD2 (5 bases). Looked up from germline, CDR1 is SGHVS and CDR2 is FNYEAQ. Trimming stripped 5 bases from V and 12 bases from J, with 20 bases between. The CDR3 consists of 14 residues. CDR3 nucleotide sequence: TGTGCCAGCAGCGGTATAGTCGAGGGTCTGAGGCAGTTCTTC. The encoded protein is CASSGIVEGLRQFF.

The chain carries TRBV27 and TRBJ1-5; no clear D. V lost 4 bases, J lost 2 bases, and 9 bases lay in between. Germline CDR1 and CDR2: MNHEY and SMNVEV (reference sequence). The CDR3 has 14 amino acids. CDR3 nucleotides: TGTGCCAGCAGTTCAGAGGGAGGCAATCAGCCCCAGCATTTT. Protein product: CASSSEGGNQPQHF.

The sample holds many counts of this clonotype. The J gene is TRBJ2-7, the V gene TRBV6-1, with D tentatively TRBD1 or TRBD2 (6 bases each). Germline V gives CDR1 MNHNS, CDR2 SASEGT. The CDR3 sequence is 15 residues long. CDR3 in amino acids: CATRGQPRSSYEQYF. The DNA for the CDR3 is TGTGCAACTCGGGGGCAGCCTAGGAGCTCCTACGAGCAGTACTTC.

This clonotype has only a few counts. This chain joins TRBV7-2 and TRBJ2-1; 7 bases fit TRBD1. Per the germline V gene, CDR1 is SGHTA and CDR2 is FQGNSA. CDR3 size: 17 residues. V trimming: 3 bases; J trimming: 0 bases; junction bases outside the gene matches: 8. In DNA, the CDR3 is TGTGCCAGCAGCTTGACAGGGCTGGGAGACTCCTACAATGAGCAGTTCTTC. This encodes CASSLTGLGDSYNEQFF.

CDR3 DNA: TGTGCCAGCAGTGTGGTAGTAAGCGGGGGGGCCGTTGGGACAGATACGCAGTATTTT. It yields the protein CASSVVVSGGAVGTDTQYF. V and J are TRBV28 and TRBJ2-3, with 10 nucleotides matching TRBD2. J gave up 3 bases and V 5 bases, and 17 bases lay outside the gene matches. Looked up from germline, CDR1 is MDHEN and CDR2 is SYDVKM. The CDR3 runs 19 residues.

The chain recombines TRBV11-2 with TRBJ2-3, with 10 positions matching TRBD1. The CDR3 is 15 amino acids. The germline CDR1 and CDR2 sequences are SGHAT and FQNNGV. V gave up 7 bases and J gave up 4 bases; unmatched junction bases: 8. The CDR3 region is CASTRDRGYADTQYF. The DNA for the CDR3 is TGTGCCAGCACCCGGGACAGGGGCTACGCAGATACGCAGTATTTT.

This sequence joins TRBV12-3 or TRBV12-4 and TRBJ2-5; 8 bases agree with TRBD1. V shed 4 bases, J shed 1 base, and the junction held 8 bases outside the gene matches. The CDR3 spans 16 residues. The CDR3 region is CASSSRTGPTQETQYF. The CDR3 nucleotides read TGTGCCAGCAGTTCCCGGACAGGGCCGACCCAAGAGACCCAGTACTTC.

Note on this clonotype: This may be a read error: a much more frequent sequence differs by one nucleotide. The chain uses TRBV6-1 and TRBJ2-4, with D perhaps TRBD2 (6 bases). Germline V gene lookup returns CDR1 MNHNS and CDR2 SASEGT. With 4 bases removed from V and 6 bases from J, the gap between germline ends came to 7 bases. CDR3 size: 12 residues. CDR3 sequence (DNA): TGTGCCAGCAGTGGACTAGGAAACATTCAGTACTTC. Translating gives CASSGLGNIQYF.

This chain connects TRBV6-6 to TRBJ2-7, with unresolved D. The V gene lost 7 bases and the J gene lost 4 bases, with 11 bases spanning the gap. Per germline, CDR1 MNHNY and CDR2 SVGAGI (reference sequence). This CDR3 is built from 12 residues. CDR3 in amino acids: CASTMTQYEQYF. CDR3 DNA sequence: TGTGCCAGCACCATGACACAGTACGAGCAGTACTTC.

The V and J genes are TRBV20-1 and TRBJ1-1; D gene uncertain. The CDR3 totals 14 residues. Germline V gene sequence: CDR1 DFQATT, CDR2 SNEGSKA (reference sequence). Trimming pared 1 base from V and 5 bases from J, leaving 14 bases between. CDR3 protein: CSARGGGLGTEAFF. For the CDR3, the DNA is TGCAGTGCTAGAGGGGGAGGGTTGGGAACTGAAGCTTTCTTT.